The sequence of this T cell receptor beta chain was determined in a study of blood T cell repertoires in COVID-19. Study summary: T cells, B-cell-depleted T cells, or PBMCs supplied cDNA or gDNA.

The CDR3 is made up of 15 amino acids. The V and J ends lost 4 bases and 3 bases, in that order; junction bases with no gene match: 4. Germline assignment: CDR1 SGHTA and CDR2 FQGNSA. Libraries were prepared by immunoSEQ multiplex PCR; TCRdb keeps only in-frame clonotypes and omits some of them. The top ten clones hold 8.5% to 10% of a sample with about 210,000 clones, 81% of them seen once. The V call is TRBV7-2, the J call TRBJ1-5; the match to TRBD1 covers 9 bases. Sequenced sample: PBMCs or T cells enriched from blood (not recorded which). This sequence was found in a woman aged 45-60 years with acute COVID-19. CDR3 residues: CASSSDRGYNQPQHF. As DNA, the CDR3 is TGTGCCAGCAGCTCGGACAGGGGATACAATCAGCCCCAGCATTTT. Filled out from reference TRBV7-2 and TRBJ1-5, the complete variable domain reads GAGVSQSPSNKVTEKGKDVELRCDPISGHTALYWYRQSLGQGLEFLIYFQGNSAPDKSGLPSDRFSAERTGGSVSTLTIQRTQQEDSAVYLCASSSDRGYNQPQHFGDGTRLSIL.